A selection of T cell receptor beta chains follows, all from one sample in a study of long-term antiretroviral therapy in people with HIV. The protocol was immunoSEQ multiplex PCR, while the TCRdb copy is restricted to in-frame clones and leaves out a portion. The profile shows about 24,000 clones, 80% to 90% of them singletons. Source: unsorted PBMCs, taken 1.8 years before starting antiretroviral therapy. Receptors originate from a man over 45 with HIV. Both conserved end residues are part of each CDR3. D genes are given only for firm matches. The size entry is marked missing in some rows and otherwise reads once, few, many or a size class.

clone size: -; V gene: TRBV23-1; J gene: TRBJ2-2; D gene: TRBD2; CDR3 protein: CASGTLGAGTSGRAEVGTGELFF; CDR3 DNA: TGCGCCAGCGGAACACTAGGGGCCGGGACTAGCGGGAGGGCCGAGGTTGGCACCGGGGAGCTGTTTTTT
clone size: once; V gene: TRBV6-5; J gene: TRBJ1-4; D gene: -; CDR3 protein: CASSSRNRDHNEKLFF; CDR3 DNA: TGTGCCAGCAGTTCAAGGAACAGGGACCATAATGAAAAACTGTTTTTT
clone size: -; V gene: TRBV5-5; J gene: TRBJ2-2; D gene: -; CDR3 protein: CASSLVLGTNTGELFF; CDR3 DNA: TGTGCCAGCAGCTTAGTCCTAGGTACGAACACCGGGGAGCTGTTTTTT
clone size: -; V gene: TRBV4-1; J gene: TRBJ2-4; D gene: -; CDR3 protein: CASSQHGLAKNIQYF; CDR3 DNA: TGCGCCAGCAGCCAGCACGGGTTAGCCAAAAACATTCAGTACTTC
clone size: -; V gene: TRBV29-1; J gene: TRBJ2-3; D gene: -; CDR3 protein: CSVASGVDTQYF; CDR3 DNA: TGCAGCGTCGCTTCAGGGGTAGATACGCAGTATTTT
clone size: -; V gene: TRBV6-1; J gene: TRBJ1-1; D gene: -; CDR3 protein: CASSANQATEAFF; CDR3 DNA: TGTGCCAGCAGTGCCAACCAGGCCACTGAAGCTTTCTTT
clone size: -; V gene: TRBV5-1; J gene: TRBJ2-3; D gene: TRBD2; CDR3 protein: CASSSASGRADTQYF; CDR3 DNA: TGCGCCAGCAGCTCCGCAAGCGGGAGAGCAGATACGCAGTATTTT
clone size: -; V gene: TRBV28; J gene: TRBJ1-1; D gene: TRBD1; CDR3 protein: CASSPTGQLVNTEAFF; CDR3 DNA: TGTGCCAGCAGTCCAACGGGACAGCTGGTGAACACTGAAGCTTTCTTT
clone size: -; V gene: TRBV30; J gene: TRBJ2-3; D gene: -; CDR3 protein: CAWNSLALSTDTQYF; CDR3 DNA: TGTGCCTGGAACTCCCTAGCGCTTAGCACAGATACGCAGTATTTT
clone size: -; V gene: TRBV5-1; J gene: TRBJ2-1; D gene: TRBD2; CDR3 protein: CASSLWTSGSSYNEQFF; CDR3 DNA: TGCGCCAGCAGCCTTTGGACTAGCGGGAGCTCCTACAATGAGCAGTTCTTC
clone size: -; V gene: TRBV4-3; J gene: TRBJ1-5; D gene: -; CDR3 protein: CASSQDNAIGQPQHF; CDR3 DNA: TGCGCCAGCAGCCAAGATAACGCTATAGGGCAGCCCCAGCATTTT